This passage covers 17 T cell receptor beta chains from one sample sequenced in a study of blood T cells in healthy people across ages. Primers used in a second PCR of roughly 7 to 11 cycles were a sample-barcoded 5' primer and a J-beta primer mix. Each CDR3 protein is one row after TCRdb ran MiXCR on the 5' RACE reads. The table shows approximately 800,000 distinct CDR3 sequences, with roughly 50% occurring only once. Sequencing input: blood. Receptors were obtained from a man between 25 and 39 years old in good health.

The rearrangement joins TRBV29-1 to TRBJ2-1; 16 nucleotides match TRBD2. The germline V gene has CDR1 SQVTM and CDR2 ANQGSEA. The CDR3 has 17 residues. Trimming at V came to 5 bases and at J to 7 bases, leaving 11 bases not matched to a gene. CDR3 DNA sequence: TGCAGCGTTCTCGGGACTAGCGGGAGGGAATGGAGTAATGAGCAGTTCTTC. Translation gives CSVLGTSGREWSNEQFF.

This chain joins TRBV7-6 and TRBJ2-7, with 11 bases fitting TRBD2. The germline gives CDR1 SGHVS, CDR2 FNYEAQ. V gave up 4 bases and J gave up 5 bases; unmatched junction bases: 4. The CDR3 extends over 14 amino acids. As DNA, the CDR3 is TGTGCCAGCAGCTATAGCGGGGGGGCAGACGAGCAGTACTTC. Translation: CASSYSGGADEQYF. The full variable domain, completed using reference TRBV7-6 and TRBJ2-7, is GAGVSQSPRYKVTKRGQDVALRCDPISGHVSLYWYRQALGQGPEFLTYFNYEAQQDKSGLPNDRFSAERPEGSISTLTIQRTEQRDSAMYRCASSYSGGADEQYFGPGTRLTVT.

The chain uses TRBV7-9 and TRBJ2-4, with D perhaps being TRBD1 or TRBD2 (5 bases each). Germline CDR1 and CDR2: SEHNR and FQNEAQ (reference sequence). The CDR3 covers 13 residues. The germline V and J ends were trimmed by 1 base and 5 bases, with 6 bases remaining between them. CDR3 DNA: TGTGCCAGCAGCTTAGGGGGACAAAACATTCAGTACTTC. Translation: CASSLGGQNIQYF.

In the case of this clonotype: This may be a read error, as it is one base from a much larger clone. The V and J genes are TRBV4-2 and TRBJ2-7, with D perhaps TRBD1 (5 bases). Germline V gene sequence: CDR1 LGHNA, CDR2 YNFKEQ. The CDR3 runs to 14 residues. With 0 bases removed from V and 7 bases from J, the gap between germline ends came to 13 bases. The CDR3 nucleotides are TGTGCCAGCAGCCAAGAAACAGGTTACAATGAGCAGTACTTC. It specifies CASSQETGYNEQYF.

The genes are TRBV27 and TRBJ2-1; D may be TRBD2 (6 bases). Germline lookup yields CDR1 MNHEY and CDR2 SMNVEV (reference sequence). CDR3 length: 15 residues. V shed 3 bases and J shed 5 bases, with 14 bases lying between them. This CDR3 is CASSLSLARNNEQFF. The CDR3 DNA is TGTGCCAGCAGTTTGAGTCTAGCGCGGAACAATGAGCAGTTCTTC.

The sample holds a few counts of this clonotype. The chain carries TRBV20-1 and TRBJ2-1; D possibly corresponds to TRBD1 (6 bases). CDR1 and CDR2 from the germline V gene are DFQATT and SNEGSKA (reference sequence). Trimming pared 8 bases from V and 0 bases from J, leaving 11 bases between. The CDR3 runs 13 residues. The CDR3 spells CSTSTGSYNEQFF. Written as DNA, the CDR3 is TGCAGTACATCGACAGGCTCCTACAATGAGCAGTTCTTC.

The chain links TRBV3-1 to TRBJ2-5; D is uncertain. Germline V CDR1 and CDR2: LGHDT, YNNKEL (reference sequence). CDR3 size: 17 residues. Trimming removed 4 bases from V and 5 bases from J, with 23 bases in between. The CDR3 here is CASSRVKNSVVSETQYF. CDR3 nucleotide sequence: TGTGCCAGCAGCCGGGTAAAAAATAGTGTCGTATCGGAGACCCAGTACTTC.

J is TRBJ2-7 and V is TRBV28; 7 bases match TRBD1. J lost 2 bases, V lost 5 bases, and 9 bases had no gene match. The CDR3 runs to 15 residues. CDR1 is MDHEN, CDR2 SYDVKM, per germline. CDR3 sequence: CASSGTGTDAYEQYF. CDR3 bases: TGTGCCAGCAGTGGAACCGGGACAGACGCCTACGAGCAGTACTTC.

The rearrangement uses TRBV6-6 and TRBJ1-6, with 7 nucleotides matching TRBD1. J lost 2 bases, V lost 5 bases, and 9 bases had no gene match. This CDR3 is built from 17 residues. The germline V gene encodes CDR1 MNHNY and CDR2 SVGAGI (reference sequence). CDR3 amino acids: CASSPRQGDTYNSPLHF. Written as DNA, the CDR3 is TGTGCCAGCAGTCCTCGACAGGGAGACACCTATAATTCACCCCTCCACTTT.

The rearrangement uses TRBV12-3 or TRBV12-4 and TRBJ2-1; 10 positions match TRBD1. The length of the CDR3 is 13 residues. J lost 6 bases, V lost 6 bases, and 2 bases had no gene match. The CDR3, as DNA: TGTGCCAGCAGAAGGACAGGGGGCAATGAGCAGTTCTTC. This sequence encodes CASRRTGGNEQFF.

The chain has TRBV5-1 and TRBJ2-1; 9 bases are a match to TRBD1. The CDR3 has 15 residues. The V gene's germline CDR1 is SGHRS and CDR2 YFSETQ. With 4 bases clipped from V and 4 bases from J, the junction kept 6 bases outside the gene matches. Written as DNA, the CDR3 is TGCGCCAGCAGCGGATGGACAGGGGTTTACAATGAGCAGTTCTTC. It translates to CASSGWTGVYNEQFF.

The V call is TRBV7-9, the J call TRBJ2-7; D is undetermined. CDR1 is SEHNR, CDR2 FQNEAQ, per germline (reference sequence). This CDR3 spans 14 amino acids. The ends were cut back, 5 bases at V and 2 bases at J, with 13 bases in the middle. The CDR3 reads CASSPSEKTYEQYF. CDR3 DNA: TGTGCCAGCAGCCCTTCGGAGAAAACCTACGAGCAGTACTTC.

The rearrangement uses TRBV4-1 and TRBJ2-3; D uncertain. The CDR3 is 14 residues long. CDR1 MGHRA and CDR2 YSYEKL come from the germline V gene. Trimming stripped 1 base from V and 5 bases from J, with 10 bases between. As DNA, the CDR3 is TGCGCCAGCAGCCAAGTTCGAAGGATAGATACGCAGTATTTT. Translating gives CASSQVRRIDTQYF.

The genes are TRBV5-5 and TRBJ2-3; D gene uncertain. The CDR3 contains 12 residues. Trimming took off 2 bases at V and 4 bases at J, with 5 bases between the two ends. Germline V lookup: CDR1 SGHKS, CDR2 YYEKEE (reference sequence). CDR3 sequence: CASSFVSDTQYF. In DNA, the CDR3 is TGTGCCAGCAGCTTCGTGTCAGATACGCAGTATTTT.

The chain recombines TRBV5-1 with TRBJ1-2; 8 nucleotides line up with TRBD1. CDR1 is SGHRS and CDR2 is YFSETQ in the germline V gene. The CDR3 spans 21 residues. The V and J ends lost 3 bases and 4 bases, in that order; junction bases with no gene match: 26. The CDR3 bases are TGCGCCAGCAGCTGGGGAGGGAGATCTATCGCACAGGGGGGCCGCGGCTATGGCTACACCTTC. It specifies CASSWGGRSIAQGGRGYGYTF. Based on the CDR3 plus reference TRBV5-1 and TRBJ1-2, the full variable domain is KAGVTQTPRYLIKTRGQQVTLSCSPISGHRSVSWYQQTPGQGLQFLFEYFSETQRNKGNFPGRFSGRQFSNSRSEMNVSTLELGDSALYLCASSWGGRSIAQGGRGYGYTFGSGTRLTVV.

With regard to this clonotype: At one end, the junction sequence differs from germline, possibly due to a read error. V gene TRBV30 combines with J gene TRBJ1-1; possible D gene TRBD1, 5 bases. The CDR3 is made up of 11 amino acids. From germline, CDR1 is GTSNPN and CDR2 SVGIG (reference sequence). Written as DNA, the CDR3 is TGTGCCGGGAGTGGCGGCGGGGACGCTTTCTTT. Amino acid sequence: CAGSGGGDAFF.

The chain links TRBV10-3 to TRBJ1-1; maybe TRBD1 (6 bases). Between the trimmed V and J ends, which lost 10 bases and 4 bases, there was a span of 16 bases. CDR1 is ENHRY and CDR2 is SYGVKD in the germline V gene. CDR3 size: 13 residues. CDR3 DNA: TGTGCCACCGGACGGGACACCCTCACTGAAGCTTTCTTT. Translation: CATGRDTLTEAFF.